This TCR beta chain is from a study of early T cells in non-severe SARS-CoV-2 infection (dated by TCRdb to about 2021). Some background on the complete study: TCR sequencing used bulk RNA from unsorted whole blood, so alpha and beta chains could not be paired. The research as a whole found: VDJdb matching was skewed toward anti-spike CD8 responses, so virus-specific expansions were likely underestimated and private and CD4 specificities were missed.

CDR1 and CDR2, per the germline V gene, are MGHDK and SYGVNS. Trimming costs V 2 bases and J 3 bases, and their ends lie 7 bases apart. The CDR3 goes from the cysteine to the phenylalanine over 14 residues. Kept here is only the CDR3 DNA, which spans 42 bases and is read in frame from base 1. Set within a cohort of healthcare workers in London, UK, this nested case-control study involved weekly PCR testing of nasopharyngeal swabs along with blood sampling. Healthcare workers were recruited during the week of the UK lockdown, between 23 and 31 March 2020, and followed weekly for up to roughly 16 weeks. Library preparation was by 5' RACE. The data were produced on a NextSeq 500. In the TCR library protocol, unique molecular identifiers were attached to individual cDNA molecules to correct for PCR bias and sequencing error. TCR alpha and beta chains were both sequenced, and the abundances of alpha and beta sequences in each sample were closely correlated with each other. The original pipeline was this. Decombinator V4 was used to annotate the V gene, J gene and CDR3 of the TCR sequences. Expanded TCRs were defined as changing significantly between any two time points under a Poisson model with p below 0.0001. Abundances of TCRs were expressed as counts per million after normalisation to the total number of TCRs sequenced in each sample. TRAV1-2 paired with TRAJ12, TRAJ20 or TRAJ33 defined MAIT TCRs, while TRAV10 paired with TRAJ18 defined iNKT TCRs. VDJdb, accessed 1 November 2021, was searched for CMV, EBV and SARS-CoV-2 annotated TCRs, excluding TCRs annotated for multiple antigens. TCRdb trimmed public reads at Q25 via fastp, called clones via MiXCR and kept in-frame beta chains. All rows with the same CDR3 protein become a single entry with the most common DNA and genes. The V and J calls and clone size come from TCRdb's table, not from the authors' own analysis. The sample table holds 35,000 to 45,000 distinct CDR3 sequences, of which around 5.7% were seen once. The top ten clones comprise roughly 12% of the sample.

This clonotype was recorded at least ten times. Its antigen is currently not known. No per-base quality is available; no much larger clone lies one base away. The sample was whole blood. This TCR was sampled from an adult who was a healthcare worker with PCR-confirmed SARS-CoV-2 infection or an uninfected control (not recorded which). Here the chain combines TRBV25-1 and TRBJ2-2; the D gene is unclear. The encoded CDR3 is CASSEVVHTGELFF. The DNA sequence is as follows: TGTGCCAGCAGTGAAGTGGTCCACACCGGGGAGCTGTTTTTT.